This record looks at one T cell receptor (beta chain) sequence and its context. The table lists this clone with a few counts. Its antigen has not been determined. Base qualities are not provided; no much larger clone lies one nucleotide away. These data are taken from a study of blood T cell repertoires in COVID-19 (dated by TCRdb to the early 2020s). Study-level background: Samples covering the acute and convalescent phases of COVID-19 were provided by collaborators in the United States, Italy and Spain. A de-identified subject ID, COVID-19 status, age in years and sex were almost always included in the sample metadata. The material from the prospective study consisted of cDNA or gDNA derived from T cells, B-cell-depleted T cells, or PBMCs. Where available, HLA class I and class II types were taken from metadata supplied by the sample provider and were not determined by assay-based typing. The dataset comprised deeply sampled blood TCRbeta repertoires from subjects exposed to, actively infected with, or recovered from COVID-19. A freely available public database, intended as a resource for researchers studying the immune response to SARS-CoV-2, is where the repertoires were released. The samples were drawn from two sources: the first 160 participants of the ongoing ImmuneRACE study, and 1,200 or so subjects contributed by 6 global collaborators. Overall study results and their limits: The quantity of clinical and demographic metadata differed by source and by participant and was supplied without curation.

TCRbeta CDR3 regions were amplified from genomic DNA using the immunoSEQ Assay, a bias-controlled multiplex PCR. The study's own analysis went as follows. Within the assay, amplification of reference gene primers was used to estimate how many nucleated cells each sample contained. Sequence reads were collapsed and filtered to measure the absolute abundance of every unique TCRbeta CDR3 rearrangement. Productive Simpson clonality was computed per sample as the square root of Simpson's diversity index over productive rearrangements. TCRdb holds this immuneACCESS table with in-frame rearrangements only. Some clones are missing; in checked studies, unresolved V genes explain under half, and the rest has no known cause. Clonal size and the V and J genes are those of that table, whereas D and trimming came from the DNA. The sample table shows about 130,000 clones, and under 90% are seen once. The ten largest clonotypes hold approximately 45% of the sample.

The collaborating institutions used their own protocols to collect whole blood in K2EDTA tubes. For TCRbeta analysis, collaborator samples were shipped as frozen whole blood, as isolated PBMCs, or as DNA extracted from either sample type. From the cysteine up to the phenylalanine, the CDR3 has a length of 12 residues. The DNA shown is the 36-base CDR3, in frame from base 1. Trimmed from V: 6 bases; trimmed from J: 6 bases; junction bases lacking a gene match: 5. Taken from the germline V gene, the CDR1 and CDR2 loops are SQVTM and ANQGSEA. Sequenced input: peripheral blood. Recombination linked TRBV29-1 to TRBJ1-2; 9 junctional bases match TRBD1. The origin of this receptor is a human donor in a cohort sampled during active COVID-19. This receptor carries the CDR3 CSVSQGAHGYTF. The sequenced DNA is TGCAGCGTCTCACAGGGGGCCCATGGCTACACCTTC.